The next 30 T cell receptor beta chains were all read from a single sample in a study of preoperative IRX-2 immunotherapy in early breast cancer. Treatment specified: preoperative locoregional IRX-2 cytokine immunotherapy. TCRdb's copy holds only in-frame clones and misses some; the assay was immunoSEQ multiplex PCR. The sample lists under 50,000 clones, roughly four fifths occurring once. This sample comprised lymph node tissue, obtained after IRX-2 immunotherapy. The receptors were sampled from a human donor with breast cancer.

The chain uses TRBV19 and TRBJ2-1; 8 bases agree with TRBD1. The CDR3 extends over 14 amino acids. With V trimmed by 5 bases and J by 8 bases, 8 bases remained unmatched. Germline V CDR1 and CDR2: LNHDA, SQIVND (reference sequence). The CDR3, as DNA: TGTGCCAGTAGTCTTCCGACAGGGGTTTATGAGCAGTTCTTC. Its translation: CASSLPTGVYEQFF.

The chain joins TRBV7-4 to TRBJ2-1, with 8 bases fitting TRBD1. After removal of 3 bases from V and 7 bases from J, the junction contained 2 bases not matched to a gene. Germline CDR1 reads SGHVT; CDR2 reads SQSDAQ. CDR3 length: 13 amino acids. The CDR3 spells CASSFTGGNEQFF. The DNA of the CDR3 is TGTGCCAGCAGCTTTACAGGGGGTAATGAGCAGTTCTTC. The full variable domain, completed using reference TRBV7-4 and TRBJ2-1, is GAGVSQSPRYKVAKRGRDVALRCDSISGHVTLYWYRQTLGQGSEVLTYSQSDAQRDKSGRPSGRFSAERPERSVSTLKIQRTEQGDSAVYLCASSFTGGNEQFFGPGTRLTVL.

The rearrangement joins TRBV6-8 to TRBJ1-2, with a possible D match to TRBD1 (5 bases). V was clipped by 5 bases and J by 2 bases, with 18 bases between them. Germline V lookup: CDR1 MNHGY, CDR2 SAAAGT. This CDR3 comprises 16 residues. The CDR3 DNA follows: TGTGCCAGCAGTGAGTTCCCAGGGAAAGGGAACTATGGCTACACCTTC. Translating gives CASSEFPGKGNYGYTF.

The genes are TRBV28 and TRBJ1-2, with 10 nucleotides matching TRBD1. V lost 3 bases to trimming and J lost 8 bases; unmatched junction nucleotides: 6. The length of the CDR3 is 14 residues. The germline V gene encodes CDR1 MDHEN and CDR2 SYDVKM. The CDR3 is CASSLGGQGRGYTF. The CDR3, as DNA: TGTGCCAGCAGTTTGGGGGGACAGGGGAGAGGCTACACCTTC.

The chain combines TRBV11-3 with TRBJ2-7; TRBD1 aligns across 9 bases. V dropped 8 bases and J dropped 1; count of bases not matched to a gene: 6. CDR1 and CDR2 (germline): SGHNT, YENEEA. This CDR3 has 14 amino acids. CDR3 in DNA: TGTGCCAGCTCCGACAGGGGGGGATCCTACGAGCAGTACTTC. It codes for CASSDRGGSYEQYF.

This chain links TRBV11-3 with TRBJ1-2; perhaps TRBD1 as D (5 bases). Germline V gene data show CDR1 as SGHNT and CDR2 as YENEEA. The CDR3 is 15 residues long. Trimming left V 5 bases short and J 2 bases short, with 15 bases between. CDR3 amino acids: CASSLSGGPNYGYTF. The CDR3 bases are TGTGCCAGCAGCCTTTCGGGGGGACCAAACTATGGCTACACCTTC.

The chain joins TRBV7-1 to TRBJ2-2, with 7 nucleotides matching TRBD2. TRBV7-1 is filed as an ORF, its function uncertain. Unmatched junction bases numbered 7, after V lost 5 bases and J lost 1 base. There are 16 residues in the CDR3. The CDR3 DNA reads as TGTGCCAGCAGCCCACGTATAGCGGGGAACACCGGGGAGCTGTTTTTT. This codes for CASSPRIAGNTGELFF.

This CDR3 reads CASSTGQLAADTQYF. The CDR3 region has the DNA TGTGCCAGCAGTACGGGACAGCTCGCAGCAGATACGCAGTATTTT. This chain joins TRBV6-8 and TRBJ2-3; 7 nucleotides match TRBD1. With 5 bases clipped from V and 4 bases from J, the junction kept 9 bases outside the gene matches. Germline V gene lookup returns CDR1 MNHGY and CDR2 SAAAGT. This CDR3 has 15 amino acids.

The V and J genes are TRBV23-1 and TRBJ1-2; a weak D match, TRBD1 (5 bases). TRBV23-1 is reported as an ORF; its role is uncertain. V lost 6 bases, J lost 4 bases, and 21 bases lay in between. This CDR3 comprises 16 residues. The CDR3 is CASSQEWDRLGYGYTF. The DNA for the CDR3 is TGCGCCAGCAGCCAAGAGTGGGACCGCTTGGGCTATGGCTACACCTTC.

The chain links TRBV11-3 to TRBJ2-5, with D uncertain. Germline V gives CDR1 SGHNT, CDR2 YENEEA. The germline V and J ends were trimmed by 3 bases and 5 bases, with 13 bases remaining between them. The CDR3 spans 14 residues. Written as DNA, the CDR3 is TGTGCCAGCAGCTTCGGACGGTCCTGGGAGACCCAGTACTTC. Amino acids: CASSFGRSWETQYF.

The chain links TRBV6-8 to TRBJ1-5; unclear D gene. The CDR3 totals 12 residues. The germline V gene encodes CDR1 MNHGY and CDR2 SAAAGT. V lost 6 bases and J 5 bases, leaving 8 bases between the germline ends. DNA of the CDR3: TGTGCCAGCAGCTATACCTATCAGCCCCAGCATTTT. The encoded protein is CASSYTYQPQHF.

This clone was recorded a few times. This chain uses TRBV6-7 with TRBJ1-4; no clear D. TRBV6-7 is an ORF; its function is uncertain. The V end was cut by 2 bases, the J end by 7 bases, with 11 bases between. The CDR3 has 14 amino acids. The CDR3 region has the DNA TGTGCCAGCAGTTACGCCGGGGAGGGTGAAAAACTGTTTTTT. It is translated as CASSYAGEGEKLFF.

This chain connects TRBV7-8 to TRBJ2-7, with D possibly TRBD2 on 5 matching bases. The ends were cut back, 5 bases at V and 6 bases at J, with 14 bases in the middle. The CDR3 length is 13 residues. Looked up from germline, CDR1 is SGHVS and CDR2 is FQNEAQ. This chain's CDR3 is CASSASLVSEQYF. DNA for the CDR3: TGTGCCAGCAGCGCCTCACTAGTTAGCGAGCAGTACTTC.

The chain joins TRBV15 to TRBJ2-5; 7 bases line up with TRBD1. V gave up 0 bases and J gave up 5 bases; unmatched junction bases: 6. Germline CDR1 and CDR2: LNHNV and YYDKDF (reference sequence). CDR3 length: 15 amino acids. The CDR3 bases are TGTGCCACCAGCAGAGATTCAGGACAGGTGGAGACCCAGTACTTC. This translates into CATSRDSGQVETQYF. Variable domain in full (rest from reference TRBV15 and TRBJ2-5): DAMVIQNPRYQVTQFGKPVTLSCSQTLNHNVMYWYQQKSSQAPKLLFHYYDKDFNNEADTPDNFQSRRPNTSFCFLDIRSPGLGDTAMYLCATSRDSGQVETQYFGPGTRLLVL.

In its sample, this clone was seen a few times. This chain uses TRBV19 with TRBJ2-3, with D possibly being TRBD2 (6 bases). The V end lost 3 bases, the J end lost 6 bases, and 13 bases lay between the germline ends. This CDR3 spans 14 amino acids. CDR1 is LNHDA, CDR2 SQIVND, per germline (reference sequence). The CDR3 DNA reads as TGTGCCAGTAGTATTTCGGAGGGGATGGATACGCAGTATTTT. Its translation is CASSISEGMDTQYF. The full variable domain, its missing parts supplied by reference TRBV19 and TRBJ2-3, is DGGITQSPKYLFRKEGQNVTLSCEQNLNHDAMYWYRQDPGQGLRLIYYSQIVNDFQKGDIAEGYSVSREKKESFPLTVTSAQKNPTAFYLCASSISEGMDTQYFGPGTRLTVL.

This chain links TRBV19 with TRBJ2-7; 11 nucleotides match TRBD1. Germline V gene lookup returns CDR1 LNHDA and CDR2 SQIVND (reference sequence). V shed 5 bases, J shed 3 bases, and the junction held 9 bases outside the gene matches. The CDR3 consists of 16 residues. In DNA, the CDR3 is TGTGCCAGTAGTCCGCCCCCCGGGACAGGGGGCTACGAGCAGTACTTC. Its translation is CASSPPPGTGGYEQYF.

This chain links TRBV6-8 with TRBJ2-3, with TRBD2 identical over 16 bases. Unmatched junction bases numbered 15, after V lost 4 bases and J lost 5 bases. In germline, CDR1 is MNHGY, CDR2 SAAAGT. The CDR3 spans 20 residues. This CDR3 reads CASSLTVPGLAGGREDTQYF. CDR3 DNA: TGTGCCAGCAGTTTAACGGTCCCGGGACTAGCGGGGGGGCGTGAAGATACGCAGTATTTT.

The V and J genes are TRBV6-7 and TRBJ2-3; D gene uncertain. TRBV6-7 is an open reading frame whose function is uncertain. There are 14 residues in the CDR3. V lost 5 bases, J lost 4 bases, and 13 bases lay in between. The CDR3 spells CASSETNVADTQYF. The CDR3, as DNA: TGTGCCAGCAGTGAAACAAACGTGGCAGATACGCAGTATTTT.

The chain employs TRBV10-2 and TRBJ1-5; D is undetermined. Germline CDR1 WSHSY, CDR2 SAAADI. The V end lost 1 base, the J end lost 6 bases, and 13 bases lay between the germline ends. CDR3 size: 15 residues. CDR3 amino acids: CASSEYSQNRQPQHF. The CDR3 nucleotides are TGCGCCAGCAGTGAGTACTCTCAAAATCGTCAGCCCCAGCATTTT.

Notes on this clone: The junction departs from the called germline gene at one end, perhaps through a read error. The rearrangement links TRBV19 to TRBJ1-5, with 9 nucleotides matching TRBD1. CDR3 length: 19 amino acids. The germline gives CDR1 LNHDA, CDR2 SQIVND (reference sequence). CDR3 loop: CASSILRTGETVRNQPQHF. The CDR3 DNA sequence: TGTGCCAGTAGTATACTACGGACAGGGGAGACGGTTAGAAATCAGCCTCAGCATTTT.

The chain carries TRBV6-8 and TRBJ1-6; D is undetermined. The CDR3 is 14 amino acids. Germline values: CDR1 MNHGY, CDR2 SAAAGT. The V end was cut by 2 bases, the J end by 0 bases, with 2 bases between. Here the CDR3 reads CASSYDSYNSPLHF. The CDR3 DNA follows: TGTGCCAGCAGTTACGACTCCTATAATTCACCCCTCCACTTT.

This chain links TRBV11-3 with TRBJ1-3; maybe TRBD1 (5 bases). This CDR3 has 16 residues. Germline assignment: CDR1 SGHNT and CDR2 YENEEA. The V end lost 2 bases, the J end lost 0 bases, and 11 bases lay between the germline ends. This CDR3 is CASSLFDSNSGNTIYF. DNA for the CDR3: TGTGCCAGCAGCTTATTCGACAGCAACTCTGGAAACACCATATATTTT.

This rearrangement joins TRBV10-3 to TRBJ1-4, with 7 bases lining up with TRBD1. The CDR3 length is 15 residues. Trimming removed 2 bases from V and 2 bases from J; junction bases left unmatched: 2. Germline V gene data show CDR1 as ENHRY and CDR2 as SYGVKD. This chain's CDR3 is CAISERQGTNEKLFF. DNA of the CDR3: TGTGCCATCAGTGAGAGACAGGGTACTAATGAAAAACTGTTTTTT.

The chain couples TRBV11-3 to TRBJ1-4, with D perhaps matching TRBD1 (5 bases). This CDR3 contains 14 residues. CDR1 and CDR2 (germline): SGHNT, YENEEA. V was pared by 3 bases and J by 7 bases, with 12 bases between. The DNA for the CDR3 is TGTGCCAGCAGCTTGCCGGGGCGTAGTGAAAAACTGTTTTTT. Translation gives CASSLPGRSEKLFF.

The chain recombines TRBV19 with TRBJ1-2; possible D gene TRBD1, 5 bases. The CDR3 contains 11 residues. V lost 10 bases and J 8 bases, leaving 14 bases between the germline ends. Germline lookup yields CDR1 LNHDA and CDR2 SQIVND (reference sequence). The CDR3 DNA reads TGTGCCACGAGCAGGGATTTAGGCTACACCTTC. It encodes CATSRDLGYTF.

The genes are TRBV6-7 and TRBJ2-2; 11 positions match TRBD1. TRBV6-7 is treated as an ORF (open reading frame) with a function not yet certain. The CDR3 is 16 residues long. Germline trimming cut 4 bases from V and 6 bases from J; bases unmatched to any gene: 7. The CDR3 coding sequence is TGTGCCAGCAGTTTCCGGACAGGGGGCATCGCCGGGGAGCTGTTTTTT. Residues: CASSFRTGGIAGELFF.

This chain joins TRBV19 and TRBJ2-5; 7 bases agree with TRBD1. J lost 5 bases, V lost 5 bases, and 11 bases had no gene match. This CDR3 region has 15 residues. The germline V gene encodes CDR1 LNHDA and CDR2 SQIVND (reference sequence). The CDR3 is CASSPTQGRLETQYF. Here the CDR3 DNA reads TGTGCCAGTAGTCCAACACAGGGGCGGTTGGAGACCCAGTACTTC.

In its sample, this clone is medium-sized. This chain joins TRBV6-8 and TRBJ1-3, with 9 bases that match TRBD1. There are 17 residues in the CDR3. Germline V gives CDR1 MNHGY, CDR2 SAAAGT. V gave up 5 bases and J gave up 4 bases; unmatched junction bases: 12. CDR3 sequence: CASSERLRGQGGNTIYF. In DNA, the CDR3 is TGTGCCAGCAGTGAGCGCCTAAGGGGACAGGGAGGAAACACCATATATTTT.

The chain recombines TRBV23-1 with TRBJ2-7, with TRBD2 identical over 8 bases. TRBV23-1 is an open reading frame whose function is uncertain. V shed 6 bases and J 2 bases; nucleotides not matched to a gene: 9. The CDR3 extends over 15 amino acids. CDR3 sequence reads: CASSQVLADPYEQYF. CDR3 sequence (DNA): TGCGCCAGCAGCCAAGTACTAGCGGACCCCTACGAGCAGTACTTC.

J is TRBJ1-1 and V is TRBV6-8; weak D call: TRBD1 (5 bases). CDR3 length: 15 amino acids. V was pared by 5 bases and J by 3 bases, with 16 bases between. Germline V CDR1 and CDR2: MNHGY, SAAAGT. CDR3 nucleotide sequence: TGTGCCAGCAGTCGTTCTTCAGGGTTACACACTGAAGCTTTCTTT. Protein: CASSRSSGLHTEAFF.